The clone carrying this T cell receptor beta chain was recorded at least ten times. This specimen comes from a study of T-cell reconstitution after alpha-beta-depleted transplantation in children. Molecular barcoding with unique molecular identifiers was used for the TCRbeta library. One entry per CDR3 protein, called by TCRdb with MiXCR from the PCR reads. The sample contains 170,000 or so distinct CDR3 sequences, around 6.8% of which appear only once. V shed 5 bases, J shed 10 bases, and the junction held 16 bases outside the gene matches. The germline V gene encodes CDR1 MNHEY and CDR2 SVGAGI. This CDR3 contains 16 residues.

This TCR was sampled from a human donor who donated a stem cell graft to a child with Wiskott-Aldrich syndrome. The sample in question was PBMCs from the stem cell graft donor, obtained from the stem cell graft. J is TRBJ2-1 and V is TRBV6-5, with 8 bases aligning to TRBD1. The CDR3 protein is CASSLTRTGLLPEQFF. The CDR3 region has the DNA TGTGCCAGCAGTCTAACAAGGACAGGGTTGCTACCGGAGCAGTTCTTC.